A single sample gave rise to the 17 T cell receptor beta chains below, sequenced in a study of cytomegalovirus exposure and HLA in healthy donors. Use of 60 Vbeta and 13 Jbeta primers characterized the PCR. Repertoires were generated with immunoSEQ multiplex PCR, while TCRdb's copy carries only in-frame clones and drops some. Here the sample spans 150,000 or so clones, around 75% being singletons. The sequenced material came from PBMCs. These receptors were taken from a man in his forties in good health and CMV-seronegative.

The CDR3 bases are TGCGCCAGCAGCTGGGCGGGGGACATAGACTACGAGCAGTACTTC. Amino acid sequence: CASSWAGDIDYEQYF. The chain employs TRBV5-1 and TRBJ2-7; a weak D match, TRBD2 (7 bases). Trimming cost V 3 bases and J 3 bases, with 16 bases left between them. Germline-derived CDR1 and CDR2 are SGHRS and YFSETQ. CDR3 length equals 15 residues.

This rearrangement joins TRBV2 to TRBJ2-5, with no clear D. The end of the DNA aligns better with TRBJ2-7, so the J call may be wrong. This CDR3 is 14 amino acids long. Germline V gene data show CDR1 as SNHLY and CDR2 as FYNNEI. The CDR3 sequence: CASSEAKLAYEQYF. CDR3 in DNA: TGTGCCAGCAGTGAAGCGAAGCTAGCCTACGAGCAGTACTTC.

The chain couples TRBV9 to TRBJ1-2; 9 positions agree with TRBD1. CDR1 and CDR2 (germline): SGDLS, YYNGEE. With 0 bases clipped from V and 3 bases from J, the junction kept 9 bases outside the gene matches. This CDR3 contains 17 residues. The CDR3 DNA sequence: TGTGCCAGCAGCGTAGTGAAACAGGGGGCCGATTACTATGGCTACACCTTC. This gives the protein CASSVVKQGADYYGYTF. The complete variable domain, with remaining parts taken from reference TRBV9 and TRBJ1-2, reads DSGVTQTPKHLITATGQRVTLRCSPRSGDLSVYWYQQSLDQGLQFLIQYYNGEERAKGNILERFSAQQFPDLHSELNLSSLELGDSALYFCASSVVKQGADYYGYTFGSGTRLTVV.

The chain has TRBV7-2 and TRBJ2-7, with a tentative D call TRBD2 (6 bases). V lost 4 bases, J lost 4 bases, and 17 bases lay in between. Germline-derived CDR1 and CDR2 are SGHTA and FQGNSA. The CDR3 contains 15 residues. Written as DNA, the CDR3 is TGTGCCAGCAGCTCGGAGCTAACGCTAGCGTACGAGCAGTACTTC. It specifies CASSSELTLAYEQYF.

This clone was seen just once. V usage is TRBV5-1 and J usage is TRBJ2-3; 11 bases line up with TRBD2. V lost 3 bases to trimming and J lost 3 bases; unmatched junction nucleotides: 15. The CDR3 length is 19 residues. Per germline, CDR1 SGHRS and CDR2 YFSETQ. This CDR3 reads CASSWSFSGGAGSTDTQYF. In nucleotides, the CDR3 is TGCGCCAGCAGCTGGTCGTTTAGCGGGGGGGCCGGTAGTACAGATACGCAGTATTTT.

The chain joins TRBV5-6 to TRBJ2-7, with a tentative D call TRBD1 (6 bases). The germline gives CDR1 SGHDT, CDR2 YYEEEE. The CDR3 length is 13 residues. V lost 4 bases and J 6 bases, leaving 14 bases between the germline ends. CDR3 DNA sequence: TGTGCCAGCAGCCGGATGGACAGCCGCGAGCAGTACTTC. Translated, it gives CASSRMDSREQYF.

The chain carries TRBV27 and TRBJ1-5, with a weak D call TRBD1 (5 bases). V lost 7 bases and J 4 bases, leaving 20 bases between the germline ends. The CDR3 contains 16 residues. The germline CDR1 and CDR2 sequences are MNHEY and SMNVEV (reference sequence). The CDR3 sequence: CASTSFSGKVNQPQHF. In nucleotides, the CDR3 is TGTGCCAGCACCTCATTCTCAGGGAAAGTGAATCAGCCCCAGCATTTT.

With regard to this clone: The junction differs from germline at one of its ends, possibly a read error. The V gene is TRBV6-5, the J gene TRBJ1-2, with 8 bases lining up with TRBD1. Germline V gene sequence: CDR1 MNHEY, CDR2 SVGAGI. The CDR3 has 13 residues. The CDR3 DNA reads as TGTGCCAGCGGTTTGGGACAGGCCTATGGCTATACCTTC. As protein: CASGLGQAYGYTF.

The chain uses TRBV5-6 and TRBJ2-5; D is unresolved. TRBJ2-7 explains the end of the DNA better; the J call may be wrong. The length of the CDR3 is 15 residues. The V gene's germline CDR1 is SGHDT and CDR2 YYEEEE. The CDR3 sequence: CASSPGITISYEQYF. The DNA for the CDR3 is TGTGCCAGCAGCCCGGGTATAACCATTTCCTACGAGCAGTACTTC.

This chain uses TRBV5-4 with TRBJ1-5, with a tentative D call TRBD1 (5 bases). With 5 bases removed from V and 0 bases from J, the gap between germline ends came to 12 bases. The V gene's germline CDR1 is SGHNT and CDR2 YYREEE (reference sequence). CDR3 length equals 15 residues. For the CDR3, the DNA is TGTGCCAGCAGTCGTACGGGGGATAGCAATCAGCCCCAGCATTTT. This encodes CASSRTGDSNQPQHF.

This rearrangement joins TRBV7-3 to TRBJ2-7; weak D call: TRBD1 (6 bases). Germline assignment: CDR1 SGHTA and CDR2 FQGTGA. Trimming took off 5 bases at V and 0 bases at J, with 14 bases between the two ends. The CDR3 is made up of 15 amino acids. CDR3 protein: CASSRGTPGSYEQYF. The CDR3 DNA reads TGTGCCAGCAGCAGGGGGACACCAGGCTCCTACGAGCAGTACTTC.

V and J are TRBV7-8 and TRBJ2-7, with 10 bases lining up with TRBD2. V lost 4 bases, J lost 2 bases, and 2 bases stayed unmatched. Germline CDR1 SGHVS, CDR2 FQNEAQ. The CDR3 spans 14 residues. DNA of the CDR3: TGTGCCAGCAGCTCCACTAGCGGGGCCTACGAGCAGTACTTC. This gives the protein CASSSTSGAYEQYF.

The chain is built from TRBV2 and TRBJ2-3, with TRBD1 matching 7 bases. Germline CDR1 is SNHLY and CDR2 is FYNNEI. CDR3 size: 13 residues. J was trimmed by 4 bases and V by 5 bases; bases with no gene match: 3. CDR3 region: CASSLQGSDTQYF. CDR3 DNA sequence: TGTGCCAGCAGTTTACAGGGGTCAGATACGCAGTATTTT.

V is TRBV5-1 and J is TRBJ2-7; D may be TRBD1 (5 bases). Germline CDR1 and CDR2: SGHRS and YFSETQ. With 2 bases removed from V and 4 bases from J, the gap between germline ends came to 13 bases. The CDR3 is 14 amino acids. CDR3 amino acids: CASSFLTGNYEQYF. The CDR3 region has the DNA TGCGCCAGCAGCTTCTTAACAGGAAATTACGAGCAGTACTTC.

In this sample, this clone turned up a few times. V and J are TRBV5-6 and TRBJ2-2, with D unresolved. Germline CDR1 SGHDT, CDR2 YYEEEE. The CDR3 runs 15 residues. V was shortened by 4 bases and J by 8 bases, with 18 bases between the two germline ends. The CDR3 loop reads CASSLSSVQVGELFF. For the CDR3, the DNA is TGTGCCAGCAGCCTGTCCTCGGTCCAAGTGGGGGAGCTGTTTTTT.

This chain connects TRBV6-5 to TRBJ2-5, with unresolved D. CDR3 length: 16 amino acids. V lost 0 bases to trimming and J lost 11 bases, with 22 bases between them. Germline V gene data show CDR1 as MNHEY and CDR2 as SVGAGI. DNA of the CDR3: TGTGCCAGCAGTTACTCGATCGGCGGTTTTGGCATTGAGCAGTACTTC. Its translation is CASSYSIGGFGIEQYF.

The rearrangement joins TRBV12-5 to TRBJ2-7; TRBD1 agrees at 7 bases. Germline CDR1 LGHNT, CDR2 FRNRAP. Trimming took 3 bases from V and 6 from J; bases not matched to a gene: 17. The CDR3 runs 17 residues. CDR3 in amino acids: CASGLREVGTDRGEQYF. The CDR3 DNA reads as TGTGCTAGTGGTTTACGCGAAGTAGGGACAGATCGTGGCGAGCAGTACTTC.